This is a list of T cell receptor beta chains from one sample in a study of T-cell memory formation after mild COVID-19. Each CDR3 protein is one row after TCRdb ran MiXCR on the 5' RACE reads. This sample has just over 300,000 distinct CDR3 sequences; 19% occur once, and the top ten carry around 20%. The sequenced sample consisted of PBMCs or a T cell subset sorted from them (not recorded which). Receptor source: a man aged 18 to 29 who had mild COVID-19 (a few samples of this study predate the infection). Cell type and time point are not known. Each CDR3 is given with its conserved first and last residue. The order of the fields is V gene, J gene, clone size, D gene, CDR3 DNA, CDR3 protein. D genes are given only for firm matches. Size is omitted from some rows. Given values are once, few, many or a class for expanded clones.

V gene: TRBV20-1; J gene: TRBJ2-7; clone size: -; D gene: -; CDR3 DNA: TGCAGTGCCCTTGGGGCCATGCCCTACGAGCAGTACTTC; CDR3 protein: CSALGAMPYEQYF
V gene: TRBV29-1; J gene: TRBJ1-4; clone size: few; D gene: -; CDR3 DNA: TGCTCAGGGTATGGAGAAAAACTGTTTTTT; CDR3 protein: CSGYGEKLFF
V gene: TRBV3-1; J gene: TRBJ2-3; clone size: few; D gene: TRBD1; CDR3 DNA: TGTGCCAGCAGCCCTGTAGGGGGCCCAGATACGCAGTATTTT; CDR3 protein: CASSPVGGPDTQYF
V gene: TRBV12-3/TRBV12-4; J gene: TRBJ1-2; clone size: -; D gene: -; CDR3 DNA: TGTGCCAGCAGTTCTCGGTACGGGGGCTACACCTTC; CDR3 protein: CASSSRYGGYTF
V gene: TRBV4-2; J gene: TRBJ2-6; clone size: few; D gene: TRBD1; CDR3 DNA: TGTGCCAGCAGCCTGGGACAGTCTGGGGCCAACGTCCTGACTTTC; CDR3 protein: CASSLGQSGANVLTF
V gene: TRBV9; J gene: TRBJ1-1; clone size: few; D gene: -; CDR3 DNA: TGTGCCAGCCAAGACCCGGGGGCCGGCACTGAAGCTTTCTTT; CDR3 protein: CASQDPGAGTEAFF
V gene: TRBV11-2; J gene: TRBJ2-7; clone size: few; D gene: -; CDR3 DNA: TGTGCCAGCAGCGCCCGACTACGCGCGGCCCCATCCTACGAGCAGTACTTC; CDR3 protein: CASSARLRAAPSYEQYF
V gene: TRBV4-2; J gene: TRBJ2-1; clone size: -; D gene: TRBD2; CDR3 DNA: TGTGCCAGCAGCCAAGATTGGGCTAGCGGGGGGGCATTTGAGCAGTTCTTC; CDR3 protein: CASSQDWASGGAFEQFF
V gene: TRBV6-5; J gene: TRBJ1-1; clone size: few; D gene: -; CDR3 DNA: TGTGCCAGCAGTTACCAGGTAGGGAGGGCAGCCACTGAAGCTTTCTTT; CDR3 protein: CASSYQVGRAATEAFF
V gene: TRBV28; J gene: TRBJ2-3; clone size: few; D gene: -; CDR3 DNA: TGTGCCAGCGGAAATGCGGGCCTAGGAAAACATTTTGGGAAAACAGATACGCAGTATTTT; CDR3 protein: CASGNAGLGKHFGKTDTQYF
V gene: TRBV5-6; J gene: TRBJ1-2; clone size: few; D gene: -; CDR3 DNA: TGTGCCAGCAGCCCCAACGACAGGAGCTATGGCTACACCTTC; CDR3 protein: CASSPNDRSYGYTF
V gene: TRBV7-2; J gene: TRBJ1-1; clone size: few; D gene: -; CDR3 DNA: TGTGCCAGCAGCTTCCGGACGGCAGTAAACACTGAAGCTTTCTTT; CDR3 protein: CASSFRTAVNTEAFF
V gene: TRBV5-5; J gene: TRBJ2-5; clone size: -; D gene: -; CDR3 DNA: TGTGCCAGCAGTACAACCACGGAGACCCAGTACTTC; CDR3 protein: CASSTTTETQYF
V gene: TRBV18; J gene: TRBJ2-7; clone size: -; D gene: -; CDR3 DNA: TGTGCCAGCTCACCAAGACCGGGCGTAAGCTCCTACGAGCAGTACTTC; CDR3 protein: CASSPRPGVSSYEQYF
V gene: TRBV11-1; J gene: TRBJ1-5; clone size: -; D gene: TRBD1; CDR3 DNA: TGTGCCAGCAGCTTGGGACAGTCTCAGCCCCAGCATTTT; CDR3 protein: CASSLGQSQPQHF
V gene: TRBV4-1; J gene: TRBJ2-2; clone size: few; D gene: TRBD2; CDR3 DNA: TGCGCCAGCAGCCAAGTCTTCCCAGGACTAGCGGGGGTCGGGGAGCTGTTTTTT; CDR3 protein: CASSQVFPGLAGVGELFF
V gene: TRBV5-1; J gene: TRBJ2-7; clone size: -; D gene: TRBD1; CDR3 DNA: TGCGCCAGCAGCGCGGACAGGGCCCACGAGCAGTACTTC; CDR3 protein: CASSADRAHEQYF
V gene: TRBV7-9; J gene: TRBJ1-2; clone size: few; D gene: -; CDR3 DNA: TGTGCCAGCAGCTTGGGGACACCCAATAACTATGGCTACACCTTC; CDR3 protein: CASSLGTPNNYGYTF
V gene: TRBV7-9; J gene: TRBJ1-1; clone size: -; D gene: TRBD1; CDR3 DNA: TGTGCCAGCAGCTTATGGGACAGGGAGGCAGCTTTCTTT; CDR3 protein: CASSLWDREAAFF
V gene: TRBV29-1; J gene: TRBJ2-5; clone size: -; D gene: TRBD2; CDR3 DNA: TGCAGCGTTGAAGGAGGGACTAGCGGGGGGGCCGGAGAGACCCAGTACTTC; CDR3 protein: CSVEGGTSGGAGETQYF
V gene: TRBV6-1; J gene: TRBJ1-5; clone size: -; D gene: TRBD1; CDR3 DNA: TGTGCCAGCAGTGAAGCCGAGGACCAGGGGGCTAATCAGCCCCAGCATTTT; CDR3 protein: CASSEAEDQGANQPQHF
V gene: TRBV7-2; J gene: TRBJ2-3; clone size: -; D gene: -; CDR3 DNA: TGTGCCAGCAGCTTCCCAGCGGTGAGGGAGAGCACAGATACGCAGTATTTT; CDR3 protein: CASSFPAVRESTDTQYF
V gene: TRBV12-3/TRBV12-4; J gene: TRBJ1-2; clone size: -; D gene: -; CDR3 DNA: TGTGCCAGCAGTTCCCTTAGGGGCTACACCTTC; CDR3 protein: CASSSLRGYTF
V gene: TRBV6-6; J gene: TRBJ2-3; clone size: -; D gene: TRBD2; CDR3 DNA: TGTGCCACCCTCCGAGCGGGGGGCATCGGCAATACGCAGTATTTT; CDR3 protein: CATLRAGGIGNTQYF
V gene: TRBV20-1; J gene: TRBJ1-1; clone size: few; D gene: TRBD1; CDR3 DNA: TGCAGTGCTAGAGGACAGGGGGACACTGAAGCTTTCTTT; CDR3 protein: CSARGQGDTEAFF
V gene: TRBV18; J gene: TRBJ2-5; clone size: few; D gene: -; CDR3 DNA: TGTGCCAGCTCACCCGACAGGTCTGAGACCCAGTACTTC; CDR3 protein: CASSPDRSETQYF
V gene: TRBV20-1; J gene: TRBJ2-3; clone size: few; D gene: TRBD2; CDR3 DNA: TGCAGTGCTGGGGATAGCGGGGGGGCATTAGATACGCAGTATTTT; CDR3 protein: CSAGDSGGALDTQYF
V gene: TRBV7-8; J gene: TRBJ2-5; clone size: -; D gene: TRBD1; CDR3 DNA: TGTGCCAGCAGCTTAATGGGTGGCAGGGGGTACCAAGAGACCCAGTACTTC; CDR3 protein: CASSLMGGRGYQETQYF
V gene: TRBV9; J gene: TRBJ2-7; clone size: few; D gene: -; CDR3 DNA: TGTGCCAGCAGCGCCGATCCGGCGACTTCCTACGAGCAGTACTTC; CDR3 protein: CASSADPATSYEQYF
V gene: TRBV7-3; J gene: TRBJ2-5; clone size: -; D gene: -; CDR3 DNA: TGTGCCAGCAGCCCCTTCGGCCAAGAGACCCAGTACTTC; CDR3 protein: CASSPFGQETQYF
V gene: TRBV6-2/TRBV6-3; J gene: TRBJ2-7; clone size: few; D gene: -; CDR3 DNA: TGTGCCAGCAGTTACGCGACAGAATACGAGCAGTACTTC; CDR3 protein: CASSYATEYEQYF
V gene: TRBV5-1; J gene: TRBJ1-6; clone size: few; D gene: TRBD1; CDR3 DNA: TGCGCCAGCAGCTTGGCCCCCCAGGGGGCAAACTCACCCCTCCACTTT; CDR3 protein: CASSLAPQGANSPLHF
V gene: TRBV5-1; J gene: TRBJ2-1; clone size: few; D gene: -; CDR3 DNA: TGCGCCAGCAGCTTGGTAAGGAGCTCCTACAATGAGCAGTTCTTC; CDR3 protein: CASSLVRSSYNEQFF
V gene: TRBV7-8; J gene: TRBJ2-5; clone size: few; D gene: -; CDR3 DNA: TGTGCCAGCAGCTTACGGTCAGGGCTGGTTGAAGAGACCCAGTACTTC; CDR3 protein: CASSLRSGLVEETQYF
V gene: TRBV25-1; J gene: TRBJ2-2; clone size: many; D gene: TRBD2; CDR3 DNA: TGTGCCAGCAGTGACGGACTAGCGGGCCACACCGGGGAGCTGTTTTTT; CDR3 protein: CASSDGLAGHTGELFF
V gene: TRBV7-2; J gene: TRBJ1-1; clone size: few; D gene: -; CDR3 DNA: TGTGCCAGCAGCTTAGGTGGCAGGGCGCGAACTGAAGCTTTCTTT; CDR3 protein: CASSLGGRARTEAFF
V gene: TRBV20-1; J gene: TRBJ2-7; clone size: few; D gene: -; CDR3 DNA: TGCAGTGCTGGGGCTCTCTACGAGCAGTACTTC; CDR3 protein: CSAGALYEQYF
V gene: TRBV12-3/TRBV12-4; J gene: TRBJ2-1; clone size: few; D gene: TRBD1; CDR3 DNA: TGTGCCAGCACCGTCCAAAGGACAGGACATGAGCAGTTCTTC; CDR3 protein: CASTVQRTGHEQFF
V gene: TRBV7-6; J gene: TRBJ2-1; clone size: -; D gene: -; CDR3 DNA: TGTGCCAGCAGCTTGGGCGGGGCGGTCAATGAGCAGTTCTTC; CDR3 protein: CASSLGGAVNEQFF
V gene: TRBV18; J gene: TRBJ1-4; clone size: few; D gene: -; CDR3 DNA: TGTGCCAGCTCACCAATGGGAGGTGAAAAACTGTTTTTT; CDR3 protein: CASSPMGGEKLFF
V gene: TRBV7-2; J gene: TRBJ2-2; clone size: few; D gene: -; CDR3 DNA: TGTGCCAGCAGCCCCACTTACGCCGGCCCGAACACCGGGGAGCTGTTTTTT; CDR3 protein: CASSPTYAGPNTGELFF
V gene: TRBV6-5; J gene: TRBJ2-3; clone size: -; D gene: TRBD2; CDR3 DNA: TGTGCCAGCAGTTACTCGGGCGGGGGGCCGGGGACGCAGTATTTT; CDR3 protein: CASSYSGGGPGTQYF
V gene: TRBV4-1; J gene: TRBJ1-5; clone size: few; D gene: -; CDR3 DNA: TGCGCCAGCAGCGCCCAGTTACATAGCAATCAGCCCCAGCATTTT; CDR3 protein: CASSAQLHSNQPQHF
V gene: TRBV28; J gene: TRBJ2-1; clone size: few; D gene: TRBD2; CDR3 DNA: TGTGCCAGCAGCACATTAGCGGGGGGGCCCCTGTCGCAGTTCTTC; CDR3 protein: CASSTLAGGPLSQFF
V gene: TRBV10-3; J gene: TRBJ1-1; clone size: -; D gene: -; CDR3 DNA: TGTGCCATCAGCACAGGCATGAACACTGAAGCTTTCTTT; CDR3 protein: CAISTGMNTEAFF
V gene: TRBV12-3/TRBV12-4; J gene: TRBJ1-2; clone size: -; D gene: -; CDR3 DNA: TGTGCCAGCAGCACCTTAAGGGGCTACACCTTC; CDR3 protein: CASSTLRGYTF
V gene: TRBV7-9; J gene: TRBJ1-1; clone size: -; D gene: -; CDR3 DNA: TGTGCCAGCAGCTTAAAGGGGTTGAACACTGAAGCTTTCTTT; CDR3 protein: CASSLKGLNTEAFF
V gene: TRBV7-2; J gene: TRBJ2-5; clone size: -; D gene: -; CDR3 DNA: TGTGCCAGCAGGCCTCCCGGGACTTTGGAGACCCAGTACTTC; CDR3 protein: CASRPPGTLETQYF
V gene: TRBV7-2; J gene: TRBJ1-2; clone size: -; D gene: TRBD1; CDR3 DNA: TGTGCCAGCAGCGCGGACAGGATCTATGGCTACACCTTC; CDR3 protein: CASSADRIYGYTF
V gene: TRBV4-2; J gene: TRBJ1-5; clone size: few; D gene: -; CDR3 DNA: TGTGCCAGCAGCCATCCTGGACAGAATCAGCCCCAGCATTTT; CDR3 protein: CASSHPGQNQPQHF
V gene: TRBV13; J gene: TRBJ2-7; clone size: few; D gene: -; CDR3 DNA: TGTGCCAGCAGCCCAACTAGGAGGGTCTCCTACGAGCAGTACTTC; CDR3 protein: CASSPTRRVSYEQYF
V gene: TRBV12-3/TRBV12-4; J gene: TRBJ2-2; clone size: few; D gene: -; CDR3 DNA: TGTGCCAGCAGTTTAACCCGGGTGCGCGGGGAGCTGTTTTTT; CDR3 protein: CASSLTRVRGELFF
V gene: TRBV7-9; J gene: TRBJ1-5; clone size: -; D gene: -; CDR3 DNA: TGTGCCAGCAGCTTCGCGGGTCTCGGCAATCAGCCCCAGCATTTT; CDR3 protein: CASSFAGLGNQPQHF
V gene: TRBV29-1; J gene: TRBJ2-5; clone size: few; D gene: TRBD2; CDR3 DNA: TGCAGCGTCGGGGGGGAAGAGACCCAGTACTTC; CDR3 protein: CSVGGEETQYF